One sample yielded the 21 T cell receptor beta chains listed below, sequenced in a study of CD4+ T cells in melanoma. Data came from immunoSEQ multiplex PCR; TCRdb stores just in-frame clones and leaves some out. The sample yields approximately 47,000 clones, 85% to 90% seen once. Input material: peripheral blood. The receptors here all came from a human donor with melanoma.

This clone was observed a single time. The V and J genes are TRBV5-1 and TRBJ2-1, with 7 bases fitting TRBD2. J gave up 6 bases and V 6 bases, and 24 bases lay outside the gene matches. The CDR3 consists of 19 residues. Germline V CDR1 and CDR2: SGHRS, YFSETQ. The CDR3 protein is CASNQARWGGLHLSNEQFF. The CDR3 nucleotides are TGCGCCAGCAACCAGGCGCGGTGGGGGGGACTCCACTTATCCAATGAGCAGTTCTTC. The variable domain in full, completed from reference TRBV5-1 and TRBJ2-1, reads KAGVTQTPRYLIKTRGQQVTLSCSPISGHRSVSWYQQTPGQGLQFLFEYFSETQRNKGNFPGRFSGRQFSNSRSEMNVSTLELGDSALYLCASNQARWGGLHLSNEQFFGPGTRLTVL.

The genes are TRBV28 and TRBJ1-1; no clear D gene. The CDR3 is 13 residues long. The germline V gene encodes CDR1 MDHEN and CDR2 SYDVKM. V dropped 8 bases and J dropped 3 bases, with 13 bases sitting between them. CDR3 amino acids: CASATDGYTEAFF. CDR3 sequence (DNA): TGTGCCAGCGCTACCGACGGGTACACTGAAGCTTTCTTT.

The V gene is TRBV29-1, the J gene TRBJ2-1, with no clear D. The CDR3 is 13 amino acids. CDR1 SQVTM and CDR2 ANQGSEA come from the germline V gene. CDR3 sequence: CSGKGTVHNEQFF. Here the CDR3 DNA reads TGCAGTGGGAAAGGAACAGTGCACAATGAGCAGTTCTTC.

The V gene is TRBV7-9, the J gene TRBJ1-1; D call uncertain. Trimming took 0 bases from V and 8 from J, leaving 7 bases between them. The length of the CDR3 is 12 residues. In germline, CDR1 is SEHNR, CDR2 FQNEAQ (reference sequence). CDR3 sequence reads: CASSLAQGEAFF. In nucleotides, the CDR3 is TGTGCCAGCAGCTTAGCGCAAGGAGAAGCTTTCTTT.

This chain joins TRBV6-5 and TRBJ1-6; 9 nucleotides agree with TRBD1. The CDR3 length is 13 residues. Germline trimming cut 5 bases from V and 10 bases from J; bases unmatched to any gene: 3. Germline assignment: CDR1 MNHEY and CDR2 SVGAGI. The CDR3 sequence is CASSRDRDSPLHF. For the CDR3, the DNA is TGTGCCAGCAGTCGGGACAGGGACTCACCCCTCCACTTT.

In its sample, this clone was seen a few times. In the same sample, other DNA sequences code for this CDR3. This chain uses TRBV27 with TRBJ2-1; no reliable D call. The CDR3 covers 11 residues. V dropped 6 bases and J dropped 3 bases, with 3 bases sitting between them. The germline V gene encodes CDR1 MNHEY and CDR2 SMNVEV (reference sequence). The CDR3, as DNA: TGTGCCAGCAGGGTCTACAATGAGCAGTTCTTC. It codes for CASRVYNEQFF.

V gene TRBV27 combines with J gene TRBJ1-1, with D unresolved. Looked up from germline, CDR1 is MNHEY and CDR2 is SMNVEV (reference sequence). V lost 1 base to trimming and J lost 3 bases, with 9 bases between them. This CDR3 has 14 residues. CDR3 protein: CASSLYGFDTEAFF. In nucleotides, the CDR3 is TGTGCCAGCAGTTTATACGGGTTTGACACTGAAGCTTTCTTT.

The chain employs TRBV6-5 and TRBJ1-1; D ambiguous. The CDR3 consists of 11 residues. The V end lost 7 bases, the J end lost 5 bases, and 8 bases lay between the germline ends. The germline V gene encodes CDR1 MNHEY and CDR2 SVGAGI. The CDR3 loop is CASTSGTEAFF. The CDR3 DNA sequence: TGTGCCAGCACCTCGGGTACTGAAGCTTTCTTT.

The rearrangement joins TRBV20-1 to TRBJ1-1, with D possibly TRBD1 on 5 matching bases. Trimming cost V 6 bases and J 6 bases, with 8 bases left between them. Germline assignment: CDR1 DFQATT and CDR2 SNEGSKA (reference sequence). The CDR3 extends over 10 amino acids. CDR3 sequence (DNA): TGCAGTGCGCCGACAGCTGAAGCTTTCTTT. This codes for CSAPTAEAFF.

The chain uses TRBV19 and TRBJ1-1, with 8 bases aligning to TRBD1. Germline values: CDR1 LNHDA, CDR2 SQIVND (reference sequence). This CDR3 has 16 amino acids. Trimming removed 6 bases from V and 1 base from J; junction bases left unmatched: 10. The CDR3 nucleotides read TGTGCCAGTAGCCCCGCCCTCGGACAGGGGAACACTGAAGCTTTCTTT. Translated, it gives CASSPALGQGNTEAFF.

This clone came up many times. The chain is built from TRBV7-8 and TRBJ2-5, with D unclear. V shed 1 base and J shed 3 bases, with 12 bases lying between them. This CDR3 spans 15 amino acids. From germline, CDR1 is SGHVS and CDR2 FQNEAQ. The CDR3 is CASSLVLGNKETQYF. Here the CDR3 DNA reads TGTGCCAGCAGCTTAGTGCTGGGGAACAAAGAGACCCAGTACTTC.

The J gene is TRBJ2-1, the V gene TRBV5-6; D possibly uses TRBD1 or TRBD2 (5 bases each). CDR1 is SGHDT and CDR2 is YYEEEE in the germline V gene. The CDR3 is 14 amino acids. Trimming took 1 base from V and 7 from J, leaving 12 bases between them. The CDR3 region has the DNA TGTGCCAGCAGCTTGATCGACTGGGGGAATGAGCAGTTCTTC. This translates into CASSLIDWGNEQFF. The whole variable domain, remainder taken from reference TRBV5-6 and TRBJ2-1, is DAGVTQSPTHLIKTRGQQVTLRCSPKSGHDTVSWYQQALGQGPQFIFQYYEEEERQRGNFPDRFSGHQFPNYSSELNVNALLLGDSALYLCASSLIDWGNEQFFGPGTRLTVL.

The rearrangement joins TRBV27 to TRBJ2-1; 11 bases match TRBD2. The CDR3 is 16 residues long. Germline loops: CDR1 MNHEY, CDR2 SMNVEV (reference sequence). J was trimmed by 5 bases and V by 5 bases; bases with no gene match: 8. The CDR3 DNA sequence: TGTGCCAGCAGTCCGGGGACTAGCGGAGCAAACAATGAGCAGTTCTTC. It specifies CASSPGTSGANNEQFF.

The chain recombines TRBV7-3 with TRBJ1-5; the D gene is possibly TRBD1 (6 bases). The CDR3 is 14 amino acids. Germline loops: CDR1 SGHTA, CDR2 FQGTGA. Trimming removed 5 bases at V and 4 bases at J, with 12 bases between. The CDR3 DNA is TGTGCCAGCAGCCTGACAGGACTAAATCAGCCCCAGCATTTT. It codes for CASSLTGLNQPQHF.

This chain connects TRBV28 to TRBJ1-6; a possible D gene is TRBD1 (6 bases). CDR1 and CDR2 (germline): MDHEN, SYDVKM. The CDR3 contains 13 residues. The V end lost 11 bases, the J end lost 9 bases, and 17 bases lay between the germline ends. The CDR3 nucleotides are TGTGCCTCTCTCGGGACATTTCGTTCACCCCTCCACTTT. It is translated as CASLGTFRSPLHF.

The gene calls are TRBV29-1 and TRBJ2-7, with D possibly TRBD1 on 6 matching bases. Trimming shortened V by 4 bases and J by 3 bases, and 10 bases separated the two germline ends. The CDR3 has 12 amino acids. From germline, CDR1 is SQVTM and CDR2 ANQGSEA. CDR3 in amino acids: CSVGTGIYEQYF. The DNA of the CDR3 is TGCAGCGTTGGTACAGGGATCTACGAGCAGTACTTC.

This clone has a single count. This rearrangement joins TRBV11-2 to TRBJ2-7; the match to TRBD1 covers 8 bases. V lost 1 base and J lost 2; bases outside the gene matches: 7. The CDR3 is made up of 16 amino acids. Germline CDR1 SGHAT, CDR2 FQNNGV. The CDR3 loop reads CASSLGRGQATYEQYF. DNA for the CDR3: TGTGCCAGCAGCTTAGGGAGGGGACAGGCCACCTACGAGCAGTACTTC.

The rearrangement joins TRBV30 to TRBJ2-7; D might be TRBD1 (6 bases). CDR3 length: 14 residues. The germline CDR1 and CDR2 sequences are GTSNPN and SVGIG (reference sequence). V shed 0 bases and J shed 4 bases, with 13 bases lying between them. The chain's CDR3 is CAWSVSQGKYEQYF. The CDR3 bases are TGTGCCTGGAGTGTATCCCAGGGGAAGTACGAGCAGTACTTC.

This clone was detected only once. The V call is TRBV7-2, the J call TRBJ1-4, with 7 bases lining up with TRBD1. CDR1 and CDR2 (germline): SGHTA, FQGNSA. V gave up 4 bases and J gave up 10 bases; unmatched junction bases: 9. The CDR3 totals 14 residues. The CDR3 sequence: CASSSDRESRKLFF. The CDR3 region has the DNA TGTGCCAGCAGCTCCGACAGGGAAAGTAGAAAACTGTTTTTT.

CDR3: CASSLYPERERGAIVHNEQFF. In nucleotides, the CDR3 is TGTGCCAGCAGTTTATACCCTGAACGGGAGAGGGGTGCCATAGTGCACAATGAGCAGTTCTTC. V is TRBV27 and J is TRBJ2-1, with D perhaps matching TRBD2 (6 bases). Germline lookup yields CDR1 MNHEY and CDR2 SMNVEV (reference sequence). The CDR3 totals 21 residues. Trimming removed 1 base at V and 5 bases at J, with 30 bases between.

The V call is TRBV16, the J call TRBJ1-4; D gene unclear. Germline loops: CDR1 KGHSY, CDR2 FQNENV. The CDR3 extends over 13 amino acids. Between the trimmed V and J ends, which lost 0 bases and 10 bases, there was a span of 9 bases. The CDR3, as DNA: TGTGCCAGCAGCCAATCTCGAGAGGGAAAACTGTTTTTT. Protein product: CASSQSREGKLFF. Based on the CDR3 plus reference TRBV16 and TRBJ1-4, the full variable domain is GEEVAQTPKHLVRGEGQKAKLYCAPIKGHSYVFWYQQVLKNEFKFLISFQNENVFDETGMPKERFSAKCLPNSPCSLEIQATKLEDSAVYFCASSQSREGKLFFGSGTQLSVL.